The 11 T cell receptor beta chains presented below share a single source sample, sequenced in a study of shared clonotypes between healthy human individuals. Sequencing was performed with immunoSEQ multiplex PCR; in TCRdb, only in-frame clones are kept and a portion is missing. The sample yields about 1 million clones, approximately 76% seen once. The material sequenced was memory CD4+ T cells sorted from blood. Subset specified: CD45RA-negative fraction. Every receptor here comes from a young man in good health.

The rearrangement uses TRBV7-9 and TRBJ1-2, with 7 positions matching TRBD1. Germline V gives CDR1 SEHNR, CDR2 FQNEAQ (reference sequence). Trimming removed 5 bases from V and 5 bases from J; junction bases left unmatched: 8. The CDR3 has 14 amino acids. CDR3 loop: CASSTYKGAYGYTF. The CDR3 coding sequence is TGTGCCAGCAGCACCTATAAGGGGGCTTATGGCTACACCTTC.

This clone turned up a few times. The V and J genes are TRBV2 and TRBJ1-1; possible D gene TRBD1, 6 bases. The length of the CDR3 is 14 residues. Germline V gives CDR1 SNHLY, CDR2 FYNNEI. Trimming took off 3 bases at V and 3 bases at J, with 11 bases between the two ends. Here the CDR3 DNA reads TGTGCCAGCAGTGAGCAGGGGAGTTACACTGAAGCTTTCTTT. This translates into CASSEQGSYTEAFF.

V usage is TRBV18 and J usage is TRBJ2-1; 8 bases match TRBD1. The germline V gene has CDR1 KGHSH and CDR2 LQKENI. The CDR3 covers 17 residues. V dropped 5 bases and J dropped 3; count of bases not matched to a gene: 12. The CDR3 DNA reads as TGTGCCAGCTCAGTGACGCCCGGGACAGGTCACTACAATGAGCAGTTCTTC. It encodes CASSVTPGTGHYNEQFF.

The chain uses TRBV2 and TRBJ2-5, with no clear D. Matching the DNA end better, TRBJ2-7 makes the J call doubtful. CDR3 size: 12 residues. Germline assignment: CDR1 SNHLY and CDR2 FYNNEI. The CDR3 nucleotides read TGTGCCAGCAGCCTCGACATCTACGAGCAGTACTTC. Residues: CASSLDIYEQYF.

This chain joins TRBV6-1 and TRBJ2-1; no reliable D call. In germline, CDR1 is MNHNS, CDR2 SASEGT. V was cut by 8 bases and J by 10 bases, with 18 bases left in between. The CDR3 spans 13 residues. The CDR3: CASLPLGILEQFF. Here the CDR3 DNA reads TGTGCCAGCCTCCCTTTAGGTATTTTAGAGCAGTTCTTC.

This clone was seen only a few times. The sample carries other DNA sequences with the same CDR3. The chain is built from TRBV2 and TRBJ2-1, with D tentatively TRBD2 (5 bases). Germline V gene lookup returns CDR1 SNHLY and CDR2 FYNNEI. The CDR3 has 11 residues. V shed 4 bases and J shed 7 bases, with 5 bases lying between them. The chain's CDR3 is CASSVANEQFF. The CDR3 coding sequence is TGTGCCAGCAGTGTAGCGAATGAGCAGTTCTTC.

The sample holds a few counts of this clone. The V gene is TRBV10-1, the J gene TRBJ1-3; 9 nucleotides match TRBD1. The CDR3 spans 15 residues. Trimming took 4 bases from V and 3 from J; bases not matched to a gene: 4. Germline V gives CDR1 WNHNN, CDR2 SYGVQD (reference sequence). The CDR3 loop reads CASSAGTGNGNTIYF. The CDR3 DNA reads TGCGCCAGCAGTGCCGGGACAGGGAATGGAAACACCATATATTTT.

This clone turned up a few times. The chain couples TRBV5-8 to TRBJ1-5, with 7 bases lining up with TRBD1. The CDR3 has 14 residues. The trim removed 4 bases at V and 3 bases at J, leaving 4 bases unmatched. In germline, CDR1 is SGHTS, CDR2 YDEGEE. CDR3 DNA: TGTGCCAGCAGCCCGGACAGGCCCAATCAGCCCCAGCATTTT. Translated: CASSPDRPNQPQHF.

The V call is TRBV2, the J call TRBJ2-3, with D uncertain. The V and J ends lost 2 bases and 5 bases respectively, with 11 bases between them. This CDR3 has 14 residues. CDR1 is SNHLY, CDR2 FYNNEI, per germline. As DNA, the CDR3 is TGTGCCAGCAGTGAAATCGGTTCTGGAGATACGCAGTATTTT. Its protein is CASSEIGSGDTQYF.

The V gene is TRBV5-1, the J gene TRBJ2-1, with 12 nucleotides matching TRBD1. Trimming at V came to 4 bases and at J to 6 bases, leaving 8 bases not matched to a gene. CDR1 and CDR2 (germline): SGHRS, YFSETQ. The CDR3 consists of 16 residues. The CDR3 DNA sequence: TGCGCCAGCAGCAACTCCGGGACAGGGGGCGGCAATGAGCAGTTCTTC. This codes for CASSNSGTGGGNEQFF.

The chain uses TRBV7-2 and TRBJ2-1; no reliable D call. V lost 5 bases, J lost 10 bases, and 9 bases lay in between. Germline V gene sequence: CDR1 SGHTA, CDR2 FQGNSA. This CDR3 has 11 residues. The CDR3 region has the DNA TGTGCCAGCAGCCGATTCCCCGAGCAGTTCTTC. Translating it yields CASSRFPEQFF.